Reported below is one T cell receptor beta chain. Trimming took 0 bases from V and 1 from J, leaving 9 bases between them. Looked up from germline, CDR1 is SGDLS and CDR2 is YYNGEE. The CDR3 runs to 15 residues. This sample was taken from a study of T-cell memory formation after mild COVID-19. MiXCR, run by TCRdb on the 5' RACE reads, gives a single entry per CDR3 protein. The repertoire holds over 350,000 distinct CDR3 sequences, with about a sixth as singletons. The chain links TRBV9 to TRBJ2-3; maybe TRBD1 (6 bases). The source material was PBMCs or a T cell subset sorted from them (not recorded which). This receptor was identified in a man aged 18 to 30 who had mild COVID-19 (a few samples of this study predate the infection). Cell type and time point are not known. CDR3 loop: CASSVGTVGTDTQYF. The DNA for the CDR3 is TGTGCCAGCAGCGTAGGGACAGTCGGCACAGATACGCAGTATTTT.